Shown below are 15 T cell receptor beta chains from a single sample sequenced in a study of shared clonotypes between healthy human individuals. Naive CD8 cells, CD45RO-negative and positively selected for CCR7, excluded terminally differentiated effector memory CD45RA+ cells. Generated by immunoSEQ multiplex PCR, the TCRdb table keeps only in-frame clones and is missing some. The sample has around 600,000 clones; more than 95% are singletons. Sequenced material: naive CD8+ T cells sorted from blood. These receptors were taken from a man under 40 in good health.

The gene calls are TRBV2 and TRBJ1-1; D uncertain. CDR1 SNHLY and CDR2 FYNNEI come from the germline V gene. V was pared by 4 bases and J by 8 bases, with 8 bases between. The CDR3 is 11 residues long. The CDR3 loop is CASSGRAEAFF. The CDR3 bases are TGTGCCAGCAGTGGGAGAGCCGAAGCTTTCTTT.

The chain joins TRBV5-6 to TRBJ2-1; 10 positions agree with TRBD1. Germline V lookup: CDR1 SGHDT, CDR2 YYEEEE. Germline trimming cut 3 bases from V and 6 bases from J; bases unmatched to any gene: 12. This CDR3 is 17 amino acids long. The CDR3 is CASSSGQGIFNFNEQFF. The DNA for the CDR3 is TGTGCCAGCAGCTCGGGACAGGGGATATTCAATTTCAATGAGCAGTTCTTC. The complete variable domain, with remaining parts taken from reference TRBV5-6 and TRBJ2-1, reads DAGVTQSPTHLIKTRGQQVTLRCSPKSGHDTVSWYQQALGQGPQFIFQYYEEEERQRGNFPDRFSGHQFPNYSSELNVNALLLGDSALYLCASSSGQGIFNFNEQFFGPGTRLTVL.

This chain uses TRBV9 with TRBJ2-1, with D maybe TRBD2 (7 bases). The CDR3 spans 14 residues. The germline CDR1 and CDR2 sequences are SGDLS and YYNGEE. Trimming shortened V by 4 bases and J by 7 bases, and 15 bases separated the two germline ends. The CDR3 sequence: CASSPVGGGNEQFF. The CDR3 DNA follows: TGTGCCAGCAGCCCTGTGGGAGGGGGTAATGAGCAGTTCTTC.

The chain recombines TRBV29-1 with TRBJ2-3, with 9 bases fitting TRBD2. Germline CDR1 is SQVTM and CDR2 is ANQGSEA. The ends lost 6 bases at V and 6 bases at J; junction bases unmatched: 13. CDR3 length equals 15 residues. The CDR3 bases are TGCAGCGTCGAACCCTTAGCGGGAGATGGGGATACGCAGTATTTT. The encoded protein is CSVEPLAGDGDTQYF.

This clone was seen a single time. The chain's CDR3 is CASSAASGRHSYNEQFF. The DNA of the CDR3 is TGTGCCAGCAGTGCGGCTAGCGGGAGGCACTCCTACAATGAGCAGTTCTTC. The chain employs TRBV6-1 and TRBJ2-1, with 11 bases aligning to TRBD2. This CDR3 is built from 17 residues. The germline CDR1 and CDR2 sequences are MNHNS and SASEGT. Germline trimming cut 4 bases from V and 0 bases from J; bases unmatched to any gene: 5.

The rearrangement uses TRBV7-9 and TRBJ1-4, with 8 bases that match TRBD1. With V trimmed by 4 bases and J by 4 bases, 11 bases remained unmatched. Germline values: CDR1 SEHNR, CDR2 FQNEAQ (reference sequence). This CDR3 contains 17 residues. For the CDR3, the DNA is TGTGCCAGCAGCTCCGTCCGACAGGGGCAGGGTAATGAAAAACTGTTTTTT. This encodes CASSSVRQGQGNEKLFF.

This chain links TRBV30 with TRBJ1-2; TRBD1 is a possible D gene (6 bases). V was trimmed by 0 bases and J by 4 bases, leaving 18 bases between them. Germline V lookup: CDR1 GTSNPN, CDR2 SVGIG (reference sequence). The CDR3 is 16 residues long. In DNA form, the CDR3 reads TGTGCCTGGAGTGTGGTTCAGGTGGACAGCGCCTATGGCTACACCTTC. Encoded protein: CAWSVVQVDSAYGYTF.

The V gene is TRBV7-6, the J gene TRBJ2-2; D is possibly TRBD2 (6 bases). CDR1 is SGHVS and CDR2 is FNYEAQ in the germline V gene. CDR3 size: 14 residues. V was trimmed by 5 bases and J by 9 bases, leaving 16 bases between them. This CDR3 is CASSPIGGRRELFF. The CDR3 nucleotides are TGTGCCAGCAGCCCGATCGGGGGAAGAAGGGAGCTGTTTTTT.

CDR3 sequence: CSVGRAGVNNEQFF. The CDR3 nucleotides read TGCAGCGTTGGAAGAGCGGGAGTAAACAATGAGCAGTTCTTC. The chain combines TRBV29-1 with TRBJ2-1; 8 positions agree with TRBD2. CDR1 is SQVTM, CDR2 ANQGSEA, per germline. Trimming removed 4 bases from V and 5 bases from J; junction bases left unmatched: 7. The CDR3 loop spans 14 amino acids.

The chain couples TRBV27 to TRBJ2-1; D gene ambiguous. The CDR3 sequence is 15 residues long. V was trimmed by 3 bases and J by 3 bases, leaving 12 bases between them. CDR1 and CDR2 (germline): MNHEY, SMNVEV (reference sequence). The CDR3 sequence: CASSFLNLIYNEQFF. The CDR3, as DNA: TGTGCCAGCAGTTTCCTCAATCTCATCTACAATGAGCAGTTCTTC.

The CDR3 bases are TGTGCCAGCAGCCTGTTTACCCCCCCTAGCGGGAGACATGACAATGAGCAGTTCTTC. This encodes CASSLFTPPSGRHDNEQFF. This chain connects TRBV7-2 to TRBJ2-1, with 10 nucleotides matching TRBD2. The CDR3 extends over 19 amino acids. CDR1 is SGHTA, CDR2 FQGNSA, per germline. J lost 5 bases, V lost 5 bases, and 18 bases had no gene match. Based on the CDR3 plus reference TRBV7-2 and TRBJ2-1, the full variable domain is GAGVSQSPSNKVTEKGKDVELRCDPISGHTALYWYRQSLGQGLEFLIYFQGNSAPDKSGLPSDRFSAERTGGSVSTLTIQRTQQEDSAVYLCASSLFTPPSGRHDNEQFFGPGTRLTVL.

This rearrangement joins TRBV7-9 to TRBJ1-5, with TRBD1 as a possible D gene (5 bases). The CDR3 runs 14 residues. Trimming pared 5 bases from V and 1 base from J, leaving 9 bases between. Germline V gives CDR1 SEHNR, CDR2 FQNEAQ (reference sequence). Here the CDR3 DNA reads TGTGCCAGCAGCCCGTGGGACAGCAATCAGCCCCAGCATTTT. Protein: CASSPWDSNQPQHF.

CDR3 loop: CASSHLGDGGYEQYF. In DNA, the CDR3 is TGCGCCAGCAGCCATCTGGGGGACGGAGGGTACGAGCAGTACTTC. This chain uses TRBV4-1 with TRBJ2-7; possibly TRBD2 for D (6 bases). Germline CDR1 reads MGHRA; CDR2 reads YSYEKL. The CDR3 is 15 amino acids. The V gene lost 3 bases and the J gene lost 4 bases, with 16 bases spanning the gap.

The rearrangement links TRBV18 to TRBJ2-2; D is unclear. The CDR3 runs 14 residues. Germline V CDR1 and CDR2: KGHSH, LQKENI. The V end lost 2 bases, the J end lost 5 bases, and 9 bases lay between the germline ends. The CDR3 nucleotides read TGTGCCAGCTCACCAGAGACCGTAACCGGGGAGCTGTTTTTT. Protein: CASSPETVTGELFF.

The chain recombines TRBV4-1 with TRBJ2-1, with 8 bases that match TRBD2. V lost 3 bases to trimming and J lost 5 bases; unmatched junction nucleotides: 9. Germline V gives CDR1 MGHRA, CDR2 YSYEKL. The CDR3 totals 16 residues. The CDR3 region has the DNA TGCGCCAGCAGCCAGCAGGGACTAGTCAACGACAATGAGCAGTTCTTC. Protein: CASSQQGLVNDNEQFF.